These T cell receptor beta chains were read from a single sample in a study of identical twins. TCRdb reanalysed the 5' RACE reads using MiXCR and keeps one entry per CDR3 protein. The table has 690,000 or so distinct CDR3 sequences, 8% to 9% seen once. These data were also reused for a study on yellow fever vaccine responses in identical twins.

The sequenced sample consisted of PBMCs. The receptors were gathered from a woman younger than 30 in good health. The CDR3 runs from the conserved cysteine through the conserved F or W. The order of the fields is D gene, J gene, V gene, clone size, CDR3 DNA, CDR3 protein. The D gene is left open where the match is weak. The listing skips clone size in some rows; elsewhere it reads once, few, many or a size class.

TRBD1	TRBJ2-5	TRBV6-1	few	TGTGCCAGCAGGGGGGACAGGGCAATACCTTATGCAGAGACCCAGTACTTC	CASRGDRAIPYAETQYF
.	TRBJ2-4	TRBV7-2	.	TGTGCCAGCAGCCCACCGGGGAAAAACATTCAGTACTTC	CASSPPGKNIQYF
.	TRBJ2-2	TRBV18	.	TGTGCCAGCTCACCTCGCTACAGGGCGGCGGACACCGGGGAGCTGTTTTTT	CASSPRYRAADTGELFF
.	TRBJ2-1	TRBV7-8	.	TGTGCCAGCAGCCAATCCTCAGCGGCATCCTACAATGAGCAGTTCTTC	CASSQSSAASYNEQFF
.	TRBJ2-5	TRBV28	few	TGTGCCAGCAGTCAACGGGGGAGATGGCAAGAGACCCAGTACTTC	CASSQRGRWQETQYF
.	TRBJ2-1	TRBV11-3	many	TGTGCCAGCAGCTCCCAGGGGGGGTGGAGGAATGAGCAGTTCTTC	CASSSQGGWRNEQFF
.	TRBJ2-3	TRBV12-3/TRBV12-4	.	TGTGCCAGCACCGGGGGAAATACGCAGTATTTT	CASTGGNTQYF
.	TRBJ1-1	TRBV20-1	few	TGCAGTGCTCCCCCGCCTACAAGGGACACTGAAGCTTTCTTT	CSAPPPTRDTEAFF
.	TRBJ2-3	TRBV30	few	TGTGCCTGGACAAGTACAGGGTTTAGCACAGATACGCAGTATTTT	CAWTSTGFSTDTQYF
.	TRBJ2-1	TRBV15	many	TGTGCCACCAGCAGAGAATTTGGGGATGAGCAGTTCTTC	CATSREFGDEQFF
.	TRBJ1-1	TRBV4-1	many	TGCGCCAGCAGCCAAGATAGGTCCACTGAAGCTTTCTTT	CASSQDRSTEAFF
.	TRBJ2-6	TRBV5-6	few	TGTGCCAGCAGCTTGGACAGTTACTCTGGGGCCAACGTCCTGACTTTC	CASSLDSYSGANVLTF
TRBD1	TRBJ1-6	TRBV20-1	many	TGCAGTGCTAGGGGGGGACAGGGGCCCTCACCCCTCCACTTT	CSARGGQGPSPLHF
TRBD1	TRBJ2-3	TRBV7-2	many	TGTGCCAGCAGCTGGGACAGGGGATCAGATACGCAGTATTTT	CASSWDRGSDTQYF
TRBD1	TRBJ2-5	TRBV7-9	few	TGTGCCAGCAGCTTTAGGACCCAGGGGGCCGGGGAGACCCAGTACTTC	CASSFRTQGAGETQYF
.	TRBJ2-3	TRBV29-1	few	TGCAGCTACCGGTCAGGATCGGGAGATACGCAGTATTTT	CSYRSGSGDTQYF
TRBD1	TRBJ1-1	TRBV3-1	.	TGTGCCAGCAGACAAACAGGGGGCAGCGCTGAAGCTTTCTTT	CASRQTGGSAEAFF
.	TRBJ2-3	TRBV6-1	many	TGTGCCACACGAAGGGACTTTGACACAGATACGCAGTATTTT	CATRRDFDTDTQYF
TRBD2	TRBJ2-3	TRBV7-2	few	TGTGCCAGCAGCTTAGGAGATGGCGGGAGGGGAGATACGCAGTATTTT	CASSLGDGGRGDTQYF
TRBD2	TRBJ2-5	TRBV10-2	.	TGCGCCAGCAGTGAGGCCCGACTAGCTGCCCCAGGAGAGACCCAGTACTTC	CASSEARLAAPGETQYF
.	TRBJ2-1	TRBV12-3/TRBV12-4	.	TGTGCCAGCAGTTTACAAGCTCACAATGAGCAGTTCTTC	CASSLQAHNEQFF
TRBD1	TRBJ1-1	TRBV28	few	TGTGCCAGCAGTTTAGCCCCAGGGGGCGGGAACACTGAAGCTTTCTTT	CASSLAPGGGNTEAFF